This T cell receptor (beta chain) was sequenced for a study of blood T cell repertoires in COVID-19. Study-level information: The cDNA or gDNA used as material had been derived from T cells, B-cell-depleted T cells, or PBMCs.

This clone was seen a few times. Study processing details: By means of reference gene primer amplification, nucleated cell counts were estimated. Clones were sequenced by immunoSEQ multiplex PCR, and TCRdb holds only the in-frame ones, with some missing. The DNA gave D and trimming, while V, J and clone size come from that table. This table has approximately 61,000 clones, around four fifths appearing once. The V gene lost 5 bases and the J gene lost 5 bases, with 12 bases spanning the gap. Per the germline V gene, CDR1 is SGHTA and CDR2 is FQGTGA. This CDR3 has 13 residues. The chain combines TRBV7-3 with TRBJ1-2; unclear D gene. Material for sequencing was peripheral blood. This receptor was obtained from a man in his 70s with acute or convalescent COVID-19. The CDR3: CASSLPEGYGYTF. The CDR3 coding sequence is TGTGCCAGCAGCCTCCCGGAGGGATATGGCTACACCTTC.